The clone carrying this T cell receptor beta chain was picked up one time. This CDR3 comprises 14 residues. Germline V gene sequence: CDR1 MDHEN, CDR2 SYDVKM. Trimming removed 1 base at V and 9 bases at J, with 13 bases between. This specimen belongs to a study of blood T cell repertoires in COVID-19. The assay was immunoSEQ multiplex PCR, and TCRdb's table has in-frame clones only and misses some. The top ten hold roughly 7% of the sample, which has around 150,000 clones, 82% seen once. V and J are TRBV28 and TRBJ1-3, with unresolved D. Source material: peripheral blood. The TCR comes from a woman between 35 and 50 years old with COVID-19, enrolled during active disease. The CDR3, as DNA: TGTGCCAGCAGTTTATCCTCGCCGGGAGGCACCATATATTTT. This encodes CASSLSSPGGTIYF.